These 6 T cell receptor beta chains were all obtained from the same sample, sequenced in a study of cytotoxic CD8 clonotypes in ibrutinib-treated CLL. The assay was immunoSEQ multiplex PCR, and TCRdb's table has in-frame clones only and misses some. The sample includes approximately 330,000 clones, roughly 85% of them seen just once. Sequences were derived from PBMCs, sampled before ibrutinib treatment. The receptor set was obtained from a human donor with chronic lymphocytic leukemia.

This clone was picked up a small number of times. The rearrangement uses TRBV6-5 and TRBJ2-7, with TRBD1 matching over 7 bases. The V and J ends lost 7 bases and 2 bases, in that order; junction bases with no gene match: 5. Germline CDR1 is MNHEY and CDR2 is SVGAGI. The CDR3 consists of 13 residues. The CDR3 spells CASNNRGAYEQYF. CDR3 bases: TGTGCCAGCAATAACAGGGGAGCCTACGAGCAGTACTTC.

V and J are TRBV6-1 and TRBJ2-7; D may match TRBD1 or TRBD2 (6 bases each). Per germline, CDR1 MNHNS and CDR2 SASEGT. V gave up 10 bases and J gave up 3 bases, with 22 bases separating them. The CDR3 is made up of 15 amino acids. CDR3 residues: CATTSPGGKSYEQYF. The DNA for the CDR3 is TGTGCCACCACCTCCCCCGGGGGCAAAAGCTACGAGCAGTACTTC.

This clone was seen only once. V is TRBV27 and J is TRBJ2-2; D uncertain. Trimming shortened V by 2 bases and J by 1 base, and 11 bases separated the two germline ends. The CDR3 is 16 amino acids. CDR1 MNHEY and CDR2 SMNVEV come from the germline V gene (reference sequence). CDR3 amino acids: CASSLRGPMNTGELFF. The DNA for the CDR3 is TGTGCCAGCAGTTTACGTGGACCTATGAACACCGGGGAGCTGTTTTTT.

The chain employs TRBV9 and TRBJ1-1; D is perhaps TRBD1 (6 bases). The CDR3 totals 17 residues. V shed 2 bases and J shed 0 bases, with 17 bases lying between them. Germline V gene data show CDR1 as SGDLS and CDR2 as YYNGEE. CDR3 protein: CASSVVQGWHMNTEAFF. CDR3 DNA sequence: TGTGCCAGCAGCGTGGTTCAGGGGTGGCACATGAACACTGAAGCTTTCTTT.

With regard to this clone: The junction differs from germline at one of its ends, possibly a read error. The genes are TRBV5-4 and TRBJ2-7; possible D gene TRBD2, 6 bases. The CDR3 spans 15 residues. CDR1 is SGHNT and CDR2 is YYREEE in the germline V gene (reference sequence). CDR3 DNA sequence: TGCGCCAGCAGCCGCGGGGAGATCGGAGGATACGAGCAGTACTTC. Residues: CASSRGEIGGYEQYF.

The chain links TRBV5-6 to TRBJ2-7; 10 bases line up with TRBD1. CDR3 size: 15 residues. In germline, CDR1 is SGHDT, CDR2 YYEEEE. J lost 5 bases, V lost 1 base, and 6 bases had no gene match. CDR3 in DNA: TGTGCCAGCAGCTTGCGAACCGGGACAGGGGACGAGCAGTACTTC. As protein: CASSLRTGTGDEQYF.